This T cell receptor beta chain was identified in a study of T-cell memory formation after mild COVID-19. Across the study: Among the donors, TCR clusters were largely specific to each donor.

The junction had 8 bases not matched to a gene; V was cut back by 4 bases and J by 8 bases. The CDR3 covers 13 residues. Germline CDR1 is SGHRS and CDR2 is YFSETQ. The study, taken as a whole, reports: Some SARS-CoV-2-responding clones were already detected in memory before infection. Proof of SARS-CoV-2 specificity was absent for the second-wave clones that crested on day 37.

A single count supports this clonotype. Antigen: not known. Constant-segment primers were used for 5'RACE, and the resulting TCR alpha and TCR beta cDNA libraries carried sample barcodes and UMIs. TCRdb re-called the 5' RACE reads through MiXCR, storing one row per CDR3 protein. The profile shows approximately 390,000 distinct CDR3 sequences, 16% of them singletons. The chain joins TRBV5-1 to TRBJ1-2, with 7 bases aligning to TRBD1. This clonotype was obtained from a man in his late teens or twenties who had mild COVID-19 (a few samples of this study predate the infection). Cell type and time point are not known. The sample was PBMCs or a T cell subset sorted from them (not recorded which). The CDR3 DNA reads as TGCGCCAGCAGCCCCGACAGGGATCAAGGCTACACCTTC. It is translated as CASSPDRDQGYTF.